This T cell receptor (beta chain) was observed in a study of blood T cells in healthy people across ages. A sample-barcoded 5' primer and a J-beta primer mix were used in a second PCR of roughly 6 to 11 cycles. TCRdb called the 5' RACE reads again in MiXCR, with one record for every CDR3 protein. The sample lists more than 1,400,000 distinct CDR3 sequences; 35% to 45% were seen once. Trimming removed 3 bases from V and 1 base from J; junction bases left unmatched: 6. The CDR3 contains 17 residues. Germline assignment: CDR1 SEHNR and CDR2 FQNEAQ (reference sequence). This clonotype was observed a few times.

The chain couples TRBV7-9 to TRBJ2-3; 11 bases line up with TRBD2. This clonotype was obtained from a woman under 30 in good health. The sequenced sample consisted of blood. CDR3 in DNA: TGTGCCAGCAGCTTGAACCCGGGACTAGCGGGCACAGATACGCAGTATTTT. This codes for CASSLNPGLAGTDTQYF.